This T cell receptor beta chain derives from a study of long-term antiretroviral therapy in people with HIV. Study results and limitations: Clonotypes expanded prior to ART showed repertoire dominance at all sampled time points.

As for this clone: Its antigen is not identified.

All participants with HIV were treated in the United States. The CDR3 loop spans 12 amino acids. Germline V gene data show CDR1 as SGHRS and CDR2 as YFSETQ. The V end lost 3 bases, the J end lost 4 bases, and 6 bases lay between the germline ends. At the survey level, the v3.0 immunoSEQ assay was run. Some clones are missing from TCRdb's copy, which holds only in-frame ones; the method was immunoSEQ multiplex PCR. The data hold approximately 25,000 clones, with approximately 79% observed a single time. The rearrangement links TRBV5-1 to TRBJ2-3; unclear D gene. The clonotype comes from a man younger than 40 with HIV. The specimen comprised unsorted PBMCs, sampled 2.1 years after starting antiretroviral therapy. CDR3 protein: CASSSQSDTQYF. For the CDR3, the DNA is TGCGCCAGCAGCTCTCAATCAGATACGCAGTATTTT.